These 5 T cell receptor beta chains originate from one sample sequenced in a study of immune evolution from preneoplasia to lung adenocarcinoma. The method was immunoSEQ multiplex PCR; TCRdb's version includes in-frame clones alone and lacks a portion of them. The sample has about 2,700 clones, around 75% seen once; the top ten hold less than 5.5%. The sample comprised FFPE invasive lung adenocarcinoma tissue. The receptors originated from a person between 60 and 79 years old with invasive lung adenocarcinoma.

The gene calls are TRBV6-5 and TRBJ1-1, with D hard to call. There are 13 residues in the CDR3. Per the germline V gene, CDR1 is MNHEY and CDR2 is SVGAGI. The V and J ends lost 2 bases and 1 base respectively, with 5 bases between them. CDR3 nucleotides: TGTGCCAGCAGTTACCAGAGGAACACTGAAGCTTTCTTT. Translating gives CASSYQRNTEAFF.

The chain is built from TRBV2 and TRBJ1-4, with 9 bases matching TRBD1. This CDR3 spans 15 amino acids. Germline CDR1 SNHLY, CDR2 FYNNEI. With 6 bases clipped from V and 3 bases from J, the junction kept 5 bases outside the gene matches. The CDR3: CASSNRGQANEKLFF. The CDR3 coding sequence is TGTGCCAGCAGCAACAGGGGGCAGGCTAATGAAAAACTGTTTTTT.

The rearrangement links TRBV2 to TRBJ1-6, with D possibly TRBD1 on 6 matching bases. The CDR3 runs to 18 residues. V lost 3 bases, J lost 0 bases, and 15 bases lay in between. Looked up from germline, CDR1 is SNHLY and CDR2 is FYNNEI. The CDR3 DNA is TGTGCCAGCAGTGACCCCCGGGACACAAGCTCCTATAATTCACCCCTCCACTTT. Translation gives CASSDPRDTSSYNSPLHF.

The chain is built from TRBV5-1 and TRBJ2-3, with no clear D. V lost 0 bases, J lost 6 bases, and 23 bases lay in between. The CDR3 length is 18 residues. Germline CDR1 is SGHRS and CDR2 is YFSETQ. CDR3: CASSLGSSTVKVWDTQYF. Here the CDR3 DNA reads TGCGCCAGCAGCTTGGGGAGCAGCACAGTCAAGGTATGGGATACGCAGTATTTT.

With regard to this clone: The junction departs from germline at one end; a sequencing error may be responsible. The chain uses TRBV9 and TRBJ2-3; 7 nucleotides align to TRBD1. Germline V gene data show CDR1 as SGDLS and CDR2 as YYNGEE. There are 14 residues in the CDR3. This CDR3 reads CASSVDGRTGTQYF. In DNA form, the CDR3 reads TGTGCCAGCAGCGTAGATGGACGGACAGGTACGCAGTATTTT.